This TCR beta chain was documented in a study of T cell responses to AZD1222 COVID-19 vaccine. About this clone: Its antigen is as yet unknown.

The CDR3 is 15 residues long. CDR1 and CDR2 from the germline V gene are SGHAT and FQNNGV. Trimming removed 2 bases from V and 7 bases from J, with 14 bases in between. Sequencing used immunoSEQ multiplex PCR; TCRdb keeps in-frame clones, though not all of them. The sample comprises about 78,000 clones, about 90% of which are singletons, and roughly 23% rests with the top ten. Findings and caveats of the study: Possibly, clonal diversity was underestimated; donors were largely white British and included more females.

The sample in question was peripheral blood, obtained on day 0 of AZD1222 vaccination. The receptor was derived from an adult in good health. V usage is TRBV11-2 and J usage is TRBJ1-4; D remains unclear. CDR3 in DNA: TGTGCCAGCAGCTTAAATCCTGGGCGAGCTGAAAAACTGTTTTTT. Its translation is CASSLNPGRAEKLFF.